These 5 T cell receptor beta chains originate from one sample sequenced in a study of CD4 T cells in relation to SARS-CoV-2 and coronaviruses. Their antigen targets remain unknown. Data came from immunoSEQ multiplex PCR; TCRdb stores just in-frame clones and leaves some out. The sample has 35,000 to 40,000 clones; roughly 85% are singletons. The sample was naive CD4+ T cells from PBMCs, cultured in vitro. The sample's subset: naive CD4+ T cells isolated by negative enrichment. The origin of the receptors is an adult with COVID-19.

CDR3 in amino acids: CASSEGGGDEKLFF. Here the CDR3 DNA reads TGTGCCAGCAGCGAGGGAGGGGGGGATGAAAAACTGTTTTTT. The rearrangement links TRBV7-2 to TRBJ1-4, with a tentative D call TRBD1 (6 bases). V lost 5 bases to trimming and J lost 6 bases, with 13 bases between them. Germline CDR1 and CDR2: SGHTA and FQGNSA. The CDR3 consists of 14 residues.

This chain links TRBV4-2 with TRBJ2-2, with unresolved D. This CDR3 contains 12 residues. Trimming shortened V by 3 bases and J by 5 bases, and 4 bases separated the two germline ends. Germline CDR1 LGHNA, CDR2 YNFKEQ. The CDR3 sequence is CASSHFTGELFF. CDR3 DNA: TGTGCCAGCAGCCACTTTACCGGGGAGCTGTTTTTT.

The gene calls are TRBV5-1 and TRBJ2-1; 12 bases are a match to TRBD2. J gave up 9 bases and V 3 bases, and 4 bases lay outside the gene matches. The CDR3 length is 14 residues. The V gene's germline CDR1 is SGHRS and CDR2 YFSETQ. The CDR3 loop is CASSYLAGGGEQFF. The CDR3 DNA reads as TGCGCCAGCAGCTATCTAGCGGGAGGGGGTGAGCAGTTCTTC.

This clone has just one count. The V call is TRBV18, the J call TRBJ2-5; the match to TRBD1 covers 7 bases. Trimming at V came to 3 bases and at J to 4 bases, leaving 8 bases not matched to a gene. Germline-derived CDR1 and CDR2 are KGHSH and LQKENI. The CDR3 runs to 15 residues. The CDR3 reads CASSPRQGVGETQYF. DNA of the CDR3: TGTGCCAGCTCACCCCGACAGGGAGTGGGAGAGACCCAGTACTTC.

J is TRBJ2-3 and V is TRBV6-1; a weak D match, TRBD1 (5 bases). V lost 1 base and J lost 2, with 7 bases in between. There are 14 residues in the CDR3. Germline V gene sequence: CDR1 MNHNS, CDR2 SASEGT. CDR3 loop: CASSEGGATDTQYF. DNA of the CDR3: TGTGCCAGCAGTGAAGGTGGGGCCACAGATACGCAGTATTTT.